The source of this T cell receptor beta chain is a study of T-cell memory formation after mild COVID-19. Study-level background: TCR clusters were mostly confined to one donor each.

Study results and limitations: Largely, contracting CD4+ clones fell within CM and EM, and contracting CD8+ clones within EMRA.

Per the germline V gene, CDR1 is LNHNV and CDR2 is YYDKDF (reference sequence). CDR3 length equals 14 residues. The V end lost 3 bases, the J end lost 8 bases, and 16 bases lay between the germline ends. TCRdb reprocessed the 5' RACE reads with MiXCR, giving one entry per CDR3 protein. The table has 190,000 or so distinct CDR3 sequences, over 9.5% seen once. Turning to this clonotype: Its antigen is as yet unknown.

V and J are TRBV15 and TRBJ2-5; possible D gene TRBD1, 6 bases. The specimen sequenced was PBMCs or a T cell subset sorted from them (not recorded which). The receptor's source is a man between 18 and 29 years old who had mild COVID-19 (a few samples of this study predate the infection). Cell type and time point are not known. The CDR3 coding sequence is TGTGCCACCAGCAGTACAGGGATGTTGGATACCCAGTACTTC. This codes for CATSSTGMLDTQYF.